This T cell receptor beta chain was sequenced in a study of response to subunit inactivated influenza vaccine. Germline CDR1 and CDR2: MNHEY and SVGEGT. Trimming cost V 5 bases and J 4 bases; bases outside gene matches: 7. The CDR3 sequence is 15 residues long. TCRdb independently ran MiXCR on the RT-PCR reads; one entry per CDR3 protein. Altogether 150,000 to 200,000 distinct CDR3 sequences are present, approximately 12% being singletons, with the ten largest covering less than 30%. Ten or more counts support this clonotype. The data also belong to a second study, concerning T cells expressing NK-cell markers. That publication notes: What made the TCR beta cDNA was 5'RACE template switching with UMIs. Most of the eight sequenced donors were HCMV-seropositive; one was seronegative. The study found dominant NKG2C+ clonotypes at roughly 1.0-7.0% of CD8+ T cells in about six donors. Several donors showed these clonotypes also leading the CD3+CD56-NKG2C+ fraction.

This receptor was obtained from a man in his fifties or sixties who received an inactivated influenza vaccine. The V and J genes are TRBV6-2 or TRBV6-3 and TRBJ1-2, with 10 bases aligning to TRBD1. The material was CD8+ T cells sorted from PBMCs, obtained roughly 12 days after vaccination. CDR3 sequence: CASSDTGTGVYGYTF. The CDR3 coding sequence is TGTGCCAGCAGTGACACCGGGACAGGGGTCTATGGCTACACCTTC.